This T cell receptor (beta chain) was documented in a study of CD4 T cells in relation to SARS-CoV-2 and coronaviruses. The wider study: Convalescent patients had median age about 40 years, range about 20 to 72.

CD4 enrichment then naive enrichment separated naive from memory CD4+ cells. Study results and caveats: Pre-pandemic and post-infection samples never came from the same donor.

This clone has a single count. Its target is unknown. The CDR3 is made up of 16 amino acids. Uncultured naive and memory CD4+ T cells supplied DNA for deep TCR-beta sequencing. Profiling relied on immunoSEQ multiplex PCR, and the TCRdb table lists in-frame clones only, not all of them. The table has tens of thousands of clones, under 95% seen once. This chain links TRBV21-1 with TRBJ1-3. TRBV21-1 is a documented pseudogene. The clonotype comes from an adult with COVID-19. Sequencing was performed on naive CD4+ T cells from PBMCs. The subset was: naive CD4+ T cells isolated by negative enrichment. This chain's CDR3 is CASSKSDGGSGNTIYF. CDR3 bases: TGTGCCAGCAGCAAATCGGACGGAGGCTCTGGAAACACCATATATTTT.